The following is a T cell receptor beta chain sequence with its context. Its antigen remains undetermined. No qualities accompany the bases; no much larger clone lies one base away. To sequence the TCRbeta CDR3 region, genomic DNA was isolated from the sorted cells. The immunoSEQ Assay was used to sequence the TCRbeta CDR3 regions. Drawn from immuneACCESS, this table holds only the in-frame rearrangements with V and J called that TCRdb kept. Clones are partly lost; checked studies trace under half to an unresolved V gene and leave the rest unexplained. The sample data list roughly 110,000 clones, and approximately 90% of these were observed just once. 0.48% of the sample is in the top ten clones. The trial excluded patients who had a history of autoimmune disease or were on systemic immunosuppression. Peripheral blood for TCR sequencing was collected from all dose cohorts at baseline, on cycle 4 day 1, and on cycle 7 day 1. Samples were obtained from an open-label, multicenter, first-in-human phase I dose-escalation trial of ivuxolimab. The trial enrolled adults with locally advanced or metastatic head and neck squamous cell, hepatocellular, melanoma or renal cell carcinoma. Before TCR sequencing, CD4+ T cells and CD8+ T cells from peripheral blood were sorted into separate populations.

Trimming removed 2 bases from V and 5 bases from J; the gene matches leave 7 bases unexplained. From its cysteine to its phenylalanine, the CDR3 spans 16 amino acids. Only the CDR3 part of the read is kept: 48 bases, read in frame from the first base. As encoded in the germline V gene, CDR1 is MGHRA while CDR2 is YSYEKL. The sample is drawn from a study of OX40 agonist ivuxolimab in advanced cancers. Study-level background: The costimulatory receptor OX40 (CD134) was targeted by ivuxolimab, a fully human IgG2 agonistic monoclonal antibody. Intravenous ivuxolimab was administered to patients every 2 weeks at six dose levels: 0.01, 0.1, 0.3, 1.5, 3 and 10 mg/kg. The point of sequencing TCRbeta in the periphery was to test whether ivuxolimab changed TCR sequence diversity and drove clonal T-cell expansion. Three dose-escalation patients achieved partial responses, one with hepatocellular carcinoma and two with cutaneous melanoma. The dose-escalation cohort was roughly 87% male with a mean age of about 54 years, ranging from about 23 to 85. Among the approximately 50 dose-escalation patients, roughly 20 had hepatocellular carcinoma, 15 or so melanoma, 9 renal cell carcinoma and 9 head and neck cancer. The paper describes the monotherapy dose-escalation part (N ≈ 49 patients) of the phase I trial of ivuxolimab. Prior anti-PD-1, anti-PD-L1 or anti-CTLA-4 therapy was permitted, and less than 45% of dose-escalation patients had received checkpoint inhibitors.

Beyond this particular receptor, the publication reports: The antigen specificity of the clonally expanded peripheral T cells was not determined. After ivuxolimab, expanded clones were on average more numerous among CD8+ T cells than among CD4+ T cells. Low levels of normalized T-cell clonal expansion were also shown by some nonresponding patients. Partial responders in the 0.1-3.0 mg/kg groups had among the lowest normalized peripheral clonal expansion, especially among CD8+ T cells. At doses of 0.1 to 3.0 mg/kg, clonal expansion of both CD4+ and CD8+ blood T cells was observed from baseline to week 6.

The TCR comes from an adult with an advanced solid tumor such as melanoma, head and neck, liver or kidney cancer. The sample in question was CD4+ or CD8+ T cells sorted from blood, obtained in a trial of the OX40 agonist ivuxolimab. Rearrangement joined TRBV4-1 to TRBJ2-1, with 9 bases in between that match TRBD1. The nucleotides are TGCGCCAGCAGCCAACCAAAAAGGGACAGGGACAATGAGCAGTTCTTC. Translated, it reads CASSQPKRDRDNEQFF.